This TCR beta chain comes out of a study of response to subunit inactivated influenza vaccine. General observations from the study: The study's authors posited that every seasonal influenza vaccination enlists few new T cells.

TCRdb passed the RT-PCR reads through MiXCR, listing each CDR3 protein once. The sample contains approximately 310,000 distinct CDR3 sequences, around a fifth of which appear only once. This clonotype was found a few times. Antigen unknown. The V end was cut by 3 bases, the J end by 1 base, with 11 bases between. The CDR3 is 15 amino acids. Germline CDR1 and CDR2: SGHAT and FQNNGV. Sequencing was performed on PBMCs from blood, taken about 20 months after vaccination. The receptor's source is a man in his fifties or sixties who received an inactivated influenza vaccine. V gene TRBV11-2 combines with J gene TRBJ2-3; D not resolved. CDR3: CASSLFSAGTDTQYF. DNA of the CDR3: TGTGCCAGCAGCTTGTTTTCGGCGGGCACAGATACGCAGTATTTT.